This T cell receptor beta chain is from a study of blood T cell repertoires in COVID-19. J was trimmed by 6 bases and V by 0 bases; bases with no gene match: 13. Per the germline V gene, CDR1 is GTSNPN and CDR2 is SVGIG (reference sequence). The CDR3 is made up of 16 amino acids. The method was immunoSEQ multiplex PCR; TCRdb's version includes in-frame clones alone and lacks a portion of them. The sample lists some 350,000 clones; approximately 88% were seen once. V gene TRBV30 combines with J gene TRBJ1-1; 7 bases are a match to TRBD1. This TCR was recovered from a man aged 30 to 39 who had recovered from COVID-19. Sequenced: PBMCs or T cells enriched from blood (not recorded which). This chain's CDR3 is CAWSVGVWQGEAEAFF. In DNA, the CDR3 is TGTGCCTGGAGTGTAGGGGTTTGGCAGGGGGAGGCTGAAGCTTTCTTT.